These 14 T cell receptor beta chains came from one sample sequenced in a study of blood T cell repertoires in COVID-19. Here immunoSEQ multiplex PCR was the method, and the copy in TCRdb shows in-frame clones only, minus some. The sample contains around 170,000 clones, roughly 90% of which appear only once. Sequenced: peripheral blood. These receptor sequences come from a woman between 65 and 79 years old with acute or convalescent COVID-19.

V and J are TRBV5-1 and TRBJ1-2; 9 bases match TRBD1. The CDR3 runs 14 residues. Trimming cost V 4 bases and J 7 bases; bases outside gene matches: 8. Germline V gene sequence: CDR1 SGHRS, CDR2 YFSETQ. DNA of the CDR3: TGCGCCAGCAGCACAGACAGGGGGTTTGGTGGCTACACCTTC. This gives the protein CASSTDRGFGGYTF.

The chain joins TRBV28 to TRBJ2-7; 9 positions agree with TRBD2. Trimming at V came to 3 bases and at J to 2 bases, leaving 5 bases not matched to a gene. Germline V gives CDR1 MDHEN, CDR2 SYDVKM. This CDR3 is 15 amino acids long. The CDR3 region is CASSFPLAGTYEQYF. The CDR3 DNA is TGTGCCAGCAGTTTTCCCCTAGCGGGGACCTACGAGCAGTACTTC. The variable domain in full, with the rest retrieved from reference TRBV28 and TRBJ2-7, is DVKVTQSSRYLVKRTGEKVFLECVQDMDHENMFWYRQDPGLGLRLIYFSYDVKMKEKGDIPEGYSVSREKKERFSLILESASTNQTSMYLCASSFPLAGTYEQYFGPGTRLTVT.

This chain uses TRBV4-2 with TRBJ1-5; TRBD1 might be the D (6 bases). The V end lost 3 bases, the J end lost 4 bases, and 10 bases lay between the germline ends. Germline lookup yields CDR1 LGHNA and CDR2 YNFKEQ. The CDR3 sequence is 14 residues long. CDR3 bases: TGTGCCAGCAGCCAGGGGGCAGGGAATCAGCCCCAGCATTTT. This sequence encodes CASSQGAGNQPQHF.

This chain connects TRBV27 to TRBJ2-7; TRBD1 agrees at 12 bases. The germline CDR1 and CDR2 sequences are MNHEY and SMNVEV (reference sequence). There are 15 residues in the CDR3. V lost 4 bases and J lost 7; bases outside the gene matches: 8. As DNA, the CDR3 is TGTGCCAGCAGTTCCCCCGGGACAGGGGGCTTAGAGCAGTACTTC. This codes for CASSSPGTGGLEQYF.

V and J are TRBV18 and TRBJ2-7, with 9 bases lining up with TRBD1. The V gene's germline CDR1 is KGHSH and CDR2 LQKENI. This CDR3 is 15 amino acids long. With V trimmed by 0 bases and J by 6 bases, 6 bases remained unmatched. CDR3 protein: CASSPPADRGGEQYF. The CDR3 bases are TGTGCCAGCTCACCACCGGCGGACAGGGGCGGCGAGCAGTACTTC.

This clone appeared a few times. The sample carries other DNA sequences with the same CDR3. The J gene is TRBJ2-5, the V gene TRBV19; possibly TRBD1 for D (6 bases). CDR1 and CDR2 (germline): LNHDA, SQIVND (reference sequence). The CDR3 has 13 amino acids. V gave up 1 base and J gave up 5 bases, with 8 bases separating them. The DNA for the CDR3 is TGTGCCAGTAGTATAGCAGGGGTGGAGACCCAGTACTTC. Amino acid sequence: CASSIAGVETQYF.

V usage is TRBV10-3 and J usage is TRBJ1-2; D not resolved. Trimming left V 0 bases short and J 8 bases short, with 22 bases between. Germline lookup yields CDR1 ENHRY and CDR2 SYGVKD. The CDR3 covers 17 residues. The CDR3 sequence: CAISESPLNIRSGGYTF. CDR3 sequence (DNA): TGTGCCATCAGTGAGTCTCCACTTAACATAAGGTCGGGGGGCTACACCTTC.

In regard to this clone: The CDR3 does not end in the conserved phenylalanine or tryptophan, so this is likely a read error. No DNA is shown, since the ends of the CDR3 on it are uncertain; the CDR3 is the one TCRdb lists. The chain combines TRBV20-1 with TRBJ2-7; no DNA check was done on the table's D call, TRBD2. In germline, CDR1 is DFQATT, CDR2 SNEGSKA (reference sequence). Termini included, the CDR3 measures 11 amino acids. This CDR3 is CSAIARDYPTL.

The gene calls are TRBV7-9 and TRBJ2-5, with 12 bases fitting TRBD2. V dropped 5 bases and J dropped 4; count of bases not matched to a gene: 5. Germline V gene data show CDR1 as SEHNR and CDR2 as FQNEAQ (reference sequence). This CDR3 region has 15 residues. As DNA, the CDR3 is TGTGCCAGCAGCCGGACTAGCGGGATGTCAGAGACCCAGTACTTC. Translated: CASSRTSGMSETQYF.

This clone was observed once. The chain carries TRBV28 and TRBJ1-1; D is ambiguous. V was shortened by 6 bases and J by 0 bases, with 5 bases between the two germline ends. The CDR3 has 12 amino acids. From germline, CDR1 is MDHEN and CDR2 SYDVKM. The DNA of the CDR3 is TGTGCCAGCAGCCCCATGAACACTGAAGCTTTCTTT. Its protein is CASSPMNTEAFF. The full variable domain, completed using reference TRBV28 and TRBJ1-1, is DVKVTQSSRYLVKRTGEKVFLECVQDMDHENMFWYRQDPGLGLRLIYFSYDVKMKEKGDIPEGYSVSREKKERFSLILESASTNQTSMYLCASSPMNTEAFFGQGTRLTVV.

The genes are TRBV6-1 and TRBJ1-4; TRBD1 aligns across 9 bases. Germline V CDR1 and CDR2: MNHNS, SASEGT. V lost 4 bases and J lost 8; bases outside the gene matches: 17. The CDR3 has 18 amino acids. The CDR3 spells CASSASGTGSIRLEKLFF. The CDR3 region has the DNA TGTGCCAGCAGTGCTTCCGGGACAGGGTCTATTAGGTTGGAAAAACTGTTTTTT.

The chain carries TRBV19 and TRBJ2-1; possibly TRBD1 for D (6 bases). CDR1 is LNHDA and CDR2 is SQIVND in the germline V gene (reference sequence). V was trimmed by 1 base and J by 9 bases, leaving 13 bases between them. This CDR3 has 14 amino acids. This CDR3 reads CASSIVLQQGEQFF. The CDR3 nucleotides are TGTGCCAGTAGTATAGTCCTCCAACAGGGTGAGCAGTTCTTC.

The chain couples TRBV19 to TRBJ2-1; D is perhaps TRBD2 (6 bases). The germline V and J ends were trimmed by 9 bases and 0 bases, with 15 bases remaining between them. This CDR3 is 15 amino acids long. Germline V CDR1 and CDR2: LNHDA, SQIVND (reference sequence). CDR3 amino acids: CASQKGGVSYNEQFF. CDR3 coding DNA: TGTGCCAGCCAGAAAGGAGGGGTCTCCTACAATGAGCAGTTCTTC.

In nucleotides, the CDR3 is TGTGCCAGCAGTGAATTTAGGACAGGGCGGGTCGGCTACACCTTC. Its protein product is CASSEFRTGRVGYTF. The chain carries TRBV2 and TRBJ1-2; TRBD1 matches 8 bases. CDR3 size: 15 residues. J was trimmed by 8 bases and V by 2 bases; bases with no gene match: 10. The germline gives CDR1 SNHLY, CDR2 FYNNEI.